The clone carrying this T cell receptor (beta chain) appeared once. This sample was included in a study of T cells in Graves' hyperthyroidism and ophthalmopathy. Amplification of TCR beta CDR3 regions was performed using RNA transcripts as template. Using the HTBI primer set, a first-round RT-PCR was run on the TCR CDR3. TCRdb processed the multiplex PCR reads anew with MiXCR; each CDR3 protein has one entry. Of fewer than 700,000 distinct CDR3 sequences listed, under 20% are singletons. Sequencing used blood. The sequence came from a woman younger than 35 with Graves' ophthalmopathy.

The CDR3 sequence is CASSMVWTEAFF. For the CDR3, the DNA is TGTGCCAGTAGTATGGTTTGGACTGAAGCTTTCTTT. The gene calls are TRBV19 and TRBJ1-1; D is unclear. This CDR3 is 12 amino acids long. CDR1 and CDR2 from the germline V gene are LNHDA and SQIVND (reference sequence). Deletions cut 3 bases from V and 5 bases from J, with 7 bases between.